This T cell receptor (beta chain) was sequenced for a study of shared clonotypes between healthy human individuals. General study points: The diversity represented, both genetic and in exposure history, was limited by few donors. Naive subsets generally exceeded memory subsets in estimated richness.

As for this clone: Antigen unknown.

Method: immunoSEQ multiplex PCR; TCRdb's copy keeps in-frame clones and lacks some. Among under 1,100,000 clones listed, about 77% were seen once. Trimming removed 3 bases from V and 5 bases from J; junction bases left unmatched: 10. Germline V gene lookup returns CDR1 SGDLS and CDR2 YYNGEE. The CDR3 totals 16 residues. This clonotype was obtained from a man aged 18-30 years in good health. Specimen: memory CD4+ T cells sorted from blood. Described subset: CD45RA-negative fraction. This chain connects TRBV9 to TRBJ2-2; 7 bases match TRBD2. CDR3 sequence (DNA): TGTGCCAGCAGCGCGGGAGGATGGGGGATAACCGGGGAGCTGTTTTTT. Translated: CASSAGGWGITGELFF.